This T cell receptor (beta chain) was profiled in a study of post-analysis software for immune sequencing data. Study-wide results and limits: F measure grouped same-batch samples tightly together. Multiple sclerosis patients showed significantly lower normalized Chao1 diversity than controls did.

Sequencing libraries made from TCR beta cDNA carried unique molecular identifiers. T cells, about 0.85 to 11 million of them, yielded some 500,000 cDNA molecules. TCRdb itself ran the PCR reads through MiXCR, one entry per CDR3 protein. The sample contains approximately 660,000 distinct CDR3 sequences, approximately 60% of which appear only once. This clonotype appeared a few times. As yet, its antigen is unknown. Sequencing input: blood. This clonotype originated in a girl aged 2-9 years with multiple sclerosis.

Written as DNA, the CDR3 is TGTGCCAGCAGTTTGAAAGGGGGCCCTAACACTGAAGCTTTCTTT. Translation: CASSLKGGPNTEAFF. V gene TRBV6-5 combines with J gene TRBJ1-1, with 7 bases lining up with TRBD1. CDR1 is MNHEY, CDR2 SVGAGI, per germline. The CDR3 contains 15 residues. The V gene end was trimmed by 4 bases and the J gene end by 2 bases; junction bases not matched to a gene: 7.